The 16 T cell receptor beta chains presented below share a single source sample, sequenced in a study of Tregs in tolerant kidney transplant recipients. Repertoires were generated with immunoSEQ multiplex PCR, while TCRdb's copy carries only in-frame clones and drops some. The repertoire holds 50,000 or so clones, with about 90% as singletons. Sequencing used Tregs from blood. All receptors come from a human donor in good health.

The chain is built from TRBV5-1 and TRBJ2-7, with D uncertain. V was cut by 5 bases and J by 0 bases, with 12 bases left in between. This CDR3 contains 14 residues. CDR1 is SGHRS, CDR2 YFSETQ, per germline. The CDR3 bases are TGCGCCAGCAGTCTGTCCAAAAGCTCCTACGAGCAGTACTTC. Its protein is CASSLSKSSYEQYF.

In its sample, this clone was seen once. The chain combines TRBV2 with TRBJ1-3, with D possibly TRBD1 on 5 matching bases. With the DNA end fitting TRBJ2-2 better, the J assignment may be wrong. The CDR3 has 14 amino acids. The germline V gene has CDR1 SNHLY and CDR2 FYNNEI. For the CDR3, the DNA is TGTGCCAGCAGTTACGACAGGAACACCGGGGAGCTGTTTTTT. As protein: CASSYDRNTGELFF.

The V call is TRBV4-1, the J call TRBJ2-3; 12 nucleotides match TRBD2. The CDR3 length is 17 residues. Germline CDR1 MGHRA, CDR2 YSYEKL. V dropped 3 bases and J dropped 6; count of bases not matched to a gene: 10. The CDR3 DNA sequence: TGCGCCAGCAGCCAGAGGACTAGCGGGGCGGCGGGGGATACGCAGTATTTT. Protein: CASSQRTSGAAGDTQYF.

Note on this clone: Germline and junction disagree at one end, which may indicate a read error. This chain links TRBV7-2 with TRBJ2-2; 10 bases agree with TRBD1. CDR3 length: 16 residues. The germline CDR1 and CDR2 sequences are SGHTA and FQGNSA. This chain's CDR3 is CASSARQGAKTGELFF. As DNA, the CDR3 is TGTGCCAGCAGCGCACGACAGGGGGCGAAAACCGGGGAGCTGTTTTTT.

V gene TRBV18 combines with J gene TRBJ2-3; D perhaps matches TRBD2 (7 bases). From germline, CDR1 is KGHSH and CDR2 LQKENI. With 1 base removed from V and 2 bases from J, the gap between germline ends came to 16 bases. The CDR3 runs 17 residues. The CDR3 region has the DNA TGTGCCAGCTCACCACGAGCGGGACAAGTAGTCACAGATACGCAGTATTTT. Translated: CASSPRAGQVVTDTQYF.

The chain recombines TRBV4-1 with TRBJ1-2; D not resolved. Germline CDR1 MGHRA, CDR2 YSYEKL. The CDR3 has 12 amino acids. Deletions cut 4 bases from V and 6 bases from J, with 9 bases between. The CDR3 sequence: CASSRGVDGYTF. The CDR3 nucleotides are TGCGCCAGCAGCCGCGGGGTCGATGGCTACACCTTC.

The chain joins TRBV9 to TRBJ2-7; 9 positions agree with TRBD1. The V gene end was trimmed by 0 bases and the J gene end by 3 bases; junction bases not matched to a gene: 4. The CDR3 loop spans 15 amino acids. CDR1 is SGDLS, CDR2 YYNGEE, per germline. The CDR3: CASSVGTGEYYEQYF. DNA of the CDR3: TGTGCCAGCAGCGTAGGGACAGGGGAATACTACGAGCAGTACTTC.

Only one count was recorded for this clone. V gene TRBV6-5 combines with J gene TRBJ1-6, with D maybe TRBD1 (6 bases). CDR1 and CDR2 (germline): MNHEY, SVGAGI. CDR3 length: 15 residues. V was cut by 0 bases and J by 7 bases, with 10 bases left in between. The CDR3 reads CASSYSGGENSPLHF. The DNA of the CDR3 is TGTGCCAGCAGTTACTCGGGGGGCGAGAATTCACCCCTCCACTTT.

The gene calls are TRBV7-2 and TRBJ2-7, with 12 bases aligning to TRBD2. Germline CDR1 is SGHTA and CDR2 is FQGNSA. Trimming took 5 bases from V and 5 from J; bases not matched to a gene: 10. The CDR3 length is 16 residues. DNA for the CDR3: TGTGCCAGCAGCCCCGCAAGACTAGCGGGGGTTGACGAGCAGTACTTC. Its translation is CASSPARLAGVDEQYF. Using reference TRBV7-2 and TRBJ2-7 for the parts outside the CDR3, the full variable domain is GAGVSQSPSNKVTEKGKDVELRCDPISGHTALYWYRQSLGQGLEFLIYFQGNSAPDKSGLPSDRFSAERTGGSVSTLTIQRTQQEDSAVYLCASSPARLAGVDEQYFGPGTRLTVT.

The J gene is TRBJ2-3, the V gene TRBV5-4; no clear D gene. The ends were cut back, 2 bases at V and 0 bases at J, with 7 bases in the middle. The CDR3 contains 14 residues. Germline V lookup: CDR1 SGHNT, CDR2 YYREEE (reference sequence). The CDR3 DNA reads as TGTGCCAGCAGCTTCGACCCCAGCACAGATACGCAGTATTTT. This translates into CASSFDPSTDTQYF.

The chain joins TRBV9 to TRBJ2-1; unclear D gene. This CDR3 is built from 13 residues. The V and J ends lost 6 bases and 0 bases respectively, with 7 bases between them. CDR1 and CDR2 (germline): SGDLS, YYNGEE. The CDR3 loop reads CASNADSYNEQFF. The CDR3 nucleotides read TGTGCCAGCAATGCGGACTCCTACAATGAGCAGTTCTTC.

The chain uses TRBV7-6 and TRBJ2-1; no firm D call. This CDR3 has 12 amino acids. The germline V gene encodes CDR1 SGHVS and CDR2 FNYEAQ. V lost 5 bases and J lost 10, with 12 bases in between. In nucleotides, the CDR3 is TGTGCCAGCAGCCTCCAAAAGAACGAGCAGTTCTTC. The encoded protein is CASSLQKNEQFF.

V usage is TRBV6-6 and J usage is TRBJ1-5; D perhaps matches TRBD1 (5 bases). From germline, CDR1 is MNHNY and CDR2 SVGAGI (reference sequence). V lost 5 bases, J lost 0 bases, and 14 bases lay in between. This CDR3 is built from 16 residues. CDR3 amino acids: CASSRQPAYSNQPQHF. CDR3 coding DNA: TGTGCCAGCAGTCGACAGCCTGCTTATAGCAATCAGCCCCAGCATTTT.

This clone was detected only a few times. V gene TRBV23-1 combines with J gene TRBJ2-2; 7 bases align to TRBD1. TRBV23-1 is sorted into the ORF group, with uncertain function. The junction had 8 bases not matched to a gene; V was cut back by 0 bases and J by 1 base. The CDR3 sequence is 18 residues long. CDR3 nucleotide sequence: TGCGCCAGCAGTCAATCGAGGCTGACAGGGTGGAACACCGGGGAGCTGTTTTTT. Translating it yields CASSQSRLTGWNTGELFF.

The chain combines TRBV29-1 with TRBJ1-2; D is undetermined. The CDR3 totals 10 residues. Looked up from germline, CDR1 is SQVTM and CDR2 is ANQGSEA. Trimming stripped 3 bases from V and 10 bases from J, with 9 bases between. CDR3 protein: CSVEAGFYTF. CDR3 DNA sequence: TGCAGCGTTGAGGCGGGGTTCTACACCTTC.

The V call is TRBV27, the J call TRBJ2-7, with 15 bases lining up with TRBD2. Germline lookup yields CDR1 MNHEY and CDR2 SMNVEV (reference sequence). With V trimmed by 4 bases and J by 4 bases, 14 bases remained unmatched. The CDR3 is made up of 19 amino acids. The CDR3, as DNA: TGTGCCAGCAGTTCCACCGGGACTAGCGGGGGGTCTTTCGTGTACGAGCAGTACTTC. Its translation: CASSSTGTSGGSFVYEQYF.